The 7 T cell receptor beta chains below were found in one sample sequenced in a study of blood T cell repertoires in COVID-19. TCRdb's copy holds only in-frame clones and misses some; the assay was immunoSEQ multiplex PCR. Of about 34,000 clones in the sample, roughly 91% were seen once. Sequenced: peripheral blood. The receptor set was obtained from a man older than 75 with acute or convalescent COVID-19.

This clone came up once. This chain uses TRBV28 with TRBJ2-3; no clear D gene. Germline loops: CDR1 MDHEN, CDR2 SYDVKM. The CDR3 totals 14 residues. V lost 3 bases and J lost 1, with 8 bases in between. In nucleotides, the CDR3 is TGTGCCAGCAGTTTCCATCGGGGCACAGATACGCAGTATTTT. Translated, it gives CASSFHRGTDTQYF.

The rearrangement links TRBV18 to TRBJ1-6; D is uncertain. This CDR3 spans 17 amino acids. Trimming stripped 1 base from V and 0 bases from J, with 10 bases between. The V gene's germline CDR1 is KGHSH and CDR2 LQKENI. CDR3 nucleotides: TGTGCCAGCTCACCACGTGGAGCGGGCTCCTATAATTCACCCCTCCACTTT. Translation: CASSPRGAGSYNSPLHF.

This chain uses TRBV18 with TRBJ2-7, with TRBD1 identical over 8 bases. J lost 6 bases, V lost 6 bases, and 7 bases had no gene match. There are 13 residues in the CDR3. Germline-derived CDR1 and CDR2 are KGHSH and LQKENI. The CDR3 sequence: CASSATGVGEQYF. The CDR3 DNA reads TGTGCCAGCTCGGCGACAGGGGTCGGCGAGCAGTACTTC.

This CDR3 is CASSPRQVSYEQYF. The DNA of the CDR3 is TGTGCCAGCTCACCACGACAGGTCTCCTACGAGCAGTACTTC. V is TRBV18 and J is TRBJ2-7; D perhaps matches TRBD1 (6 bases). Trimming took off 1 base at V and 0 bases at J, with 7 bases between the two ends. The CDR3 contains 14 residues. CDR1 KGHSH and CDR2 LQKENI come from the germline V gene. Variable domain in full (rest from reference TRBV18 and TRBJ2-7): NAGVMQNPRHLVRRRGQEARLRCSPMKGHSHVYWYRQLPEEGLKFMVYLQKENIIDESGMPKERFSAEFPKEGPSILRIQQVVRGDSAAYFCASSPRQVSYEQYFGPGTRLTVT.

The V call is TRBV2, the J call TRBJ1-2; D uncertain. Germline loops: CDR1 SNHLY, CDR2 FYNNEI. This CDR3 has 13 amino acids. The V end was cut by 6 bases, the J end by 5 bases, with 13 bases between. The CDR3 protein is CASSPFGSYGYTF. In DNA form, the CDR3 reads TGTGCCAGCAGCCCATTCGGTAGTTATGGCTACACCTTC.

The chain links TRBV27 to TRBJ2-5, with 7 bases that match TRBD2. The germline CDR1 and CDR2 sequences are MNHEY and SMNVEV (reference sequence). V lost 5 bases, J lost 5 bases, and 11 bases stayed unmatched. CDR3 length equals 15 residues. This chain's CDR3 is CASSPRGGPAETQYF. In DNA, the CDR3 is TGTGCCAGCAGTCCCCGGGGAGGGCCCGCCGAGACCCAGTACTTC.

This clone appeared a single time. This chain links TRBV5-4 with TRBJ1-1; the D is unclear. Germline lookup yields CDR1 SGHNT and CDR2 YYREEE (reference sequence). The CDR3 has 13 amino acids. The ends were cut back, 1 base at V and 2 bases at J, with 6 bases in the middle. In DNA, the CDR3 is TGTGCCAGCAGCTTGAGCCCCAACACTGAAGCTTTCTTT. The encoded protein is CASSLSPNTEAFF. The full variable domain, completed using reference TRBV5-4 and TRBJ1-1, is ETGVTQSPTHLIKTRGQQVTLRCSSQSGHNTVSWYQQALGQGPQFIFQYYREEENGRGNFPPRFSGLQFPNYSSELNVNALELDDSALYLCASSLSPNTEAFFGQGTRLTVV.